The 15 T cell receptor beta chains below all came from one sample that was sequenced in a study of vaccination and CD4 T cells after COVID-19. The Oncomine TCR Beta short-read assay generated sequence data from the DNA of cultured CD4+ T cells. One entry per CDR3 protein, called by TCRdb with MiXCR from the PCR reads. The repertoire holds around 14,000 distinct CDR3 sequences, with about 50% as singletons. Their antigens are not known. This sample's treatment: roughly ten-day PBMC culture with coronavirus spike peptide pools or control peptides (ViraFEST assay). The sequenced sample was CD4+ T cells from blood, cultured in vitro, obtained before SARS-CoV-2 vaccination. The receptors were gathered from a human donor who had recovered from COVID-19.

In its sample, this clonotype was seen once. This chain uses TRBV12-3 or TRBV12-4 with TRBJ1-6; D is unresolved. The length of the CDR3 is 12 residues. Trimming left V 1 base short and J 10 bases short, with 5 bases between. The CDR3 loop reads CASSLGPSPLHF. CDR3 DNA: TGTGCCAGCAGTTTAGGGCCCTCACCCCTCCACTTT.

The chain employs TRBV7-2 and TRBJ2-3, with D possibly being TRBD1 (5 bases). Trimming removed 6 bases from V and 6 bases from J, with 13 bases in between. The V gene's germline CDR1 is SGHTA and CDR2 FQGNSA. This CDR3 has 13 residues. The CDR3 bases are TGTGCCAGCAGTCGTATCCCAGGGGATACGCAGTATTTT. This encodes CASSRIPGDTQYF. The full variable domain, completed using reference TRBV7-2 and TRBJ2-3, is GAGVSQSPSNKVTEKGKDVELRCDPISGHTALYWYRQSLGQGLEFLIYFQGNSAPDKSGLPSDRFSAERTGGSVSTLTIQRTQQEDSAVYLCASSRIPGDTQYFGPGTRLTVL.

The CDR3 spells CASSLSSYQETQYF. The CDR3 nucleotides are TGTGCCAGCAGTCTCAGTTCGTACCAAGAGACCCAGTACTTC. V usage is TRBV12-3 or TRBV12-4 and J usage is TRBJ2-5; D is undetermined. The CDR3 covers 14 residues. Trimming pared 5 bases from V and 0 bases from J, leaving 10 bases between.

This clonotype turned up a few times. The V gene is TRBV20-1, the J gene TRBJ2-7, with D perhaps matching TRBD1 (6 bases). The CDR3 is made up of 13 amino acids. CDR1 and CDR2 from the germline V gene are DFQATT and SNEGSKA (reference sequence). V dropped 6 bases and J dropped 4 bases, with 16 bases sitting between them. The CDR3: CSAPGTSIYEQYF. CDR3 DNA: TGCAGTGCGCCCGGGACATCCATTTACGAGCAGTACTTC.

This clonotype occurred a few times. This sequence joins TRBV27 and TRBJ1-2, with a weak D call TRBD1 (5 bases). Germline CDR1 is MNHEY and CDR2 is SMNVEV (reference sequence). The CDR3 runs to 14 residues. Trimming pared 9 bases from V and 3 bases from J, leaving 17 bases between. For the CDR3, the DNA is TGTGCCAGTAAAGCACAATGGGGGTACTATGGCTACACCTTC. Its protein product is CASKAQWGYYGYTF.

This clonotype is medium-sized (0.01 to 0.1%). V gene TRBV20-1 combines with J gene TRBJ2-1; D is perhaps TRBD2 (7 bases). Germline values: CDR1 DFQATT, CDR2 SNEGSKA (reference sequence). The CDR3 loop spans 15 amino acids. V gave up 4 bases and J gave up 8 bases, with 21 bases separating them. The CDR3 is CSATRGGGSFDEQFF. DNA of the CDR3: TGCAGTGCTACTCGAGGGGGGGGCTCCTTCGATGAGCAGTTCTTC.

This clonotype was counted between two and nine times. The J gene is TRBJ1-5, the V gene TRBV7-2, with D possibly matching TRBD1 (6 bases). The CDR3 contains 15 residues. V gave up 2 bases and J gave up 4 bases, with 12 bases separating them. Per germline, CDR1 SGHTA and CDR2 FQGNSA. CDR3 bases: TGTGCCAGCAGCTTAACCGGGACACTGAATCAGCCCCAGCATTTT. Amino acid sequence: CASSLTGTLNQPQHF.

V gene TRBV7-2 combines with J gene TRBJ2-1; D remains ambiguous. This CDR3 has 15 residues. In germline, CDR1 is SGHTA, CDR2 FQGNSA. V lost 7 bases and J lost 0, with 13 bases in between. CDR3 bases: TGTGCCAGCACCCTACAGAGAAGCTCCTACAATGAGCAGTTCTTC. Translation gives CASTLQRSSYNEQFF.

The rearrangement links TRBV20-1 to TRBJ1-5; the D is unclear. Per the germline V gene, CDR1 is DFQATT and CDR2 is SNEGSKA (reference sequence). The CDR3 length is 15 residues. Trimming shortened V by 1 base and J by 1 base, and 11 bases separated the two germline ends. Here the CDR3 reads CSARGRLGSNQPQHF. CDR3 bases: TGCAGTGCTAGAGGGAGACTCGGGAGCAATCAGCCCCAGCATTTT.

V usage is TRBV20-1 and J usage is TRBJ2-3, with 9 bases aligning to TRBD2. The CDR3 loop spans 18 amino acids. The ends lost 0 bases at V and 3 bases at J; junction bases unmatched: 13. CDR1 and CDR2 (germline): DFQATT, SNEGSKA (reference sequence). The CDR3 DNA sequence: TGCAGTGCTAGAGACCGTAGGCGGCTAGCGGGAAAGACAGATACGCAGTATTTT. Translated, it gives CSARDRRRLAGKTDTQYF.

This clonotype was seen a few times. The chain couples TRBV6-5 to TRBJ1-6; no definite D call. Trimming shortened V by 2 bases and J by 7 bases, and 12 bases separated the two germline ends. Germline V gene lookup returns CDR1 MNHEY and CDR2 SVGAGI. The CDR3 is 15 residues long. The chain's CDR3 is CASSYVPDINSPLHF. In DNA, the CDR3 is TGTGCCAGCAGTTACGTGCCAGATATCAATTCACCCCTCCACTTT.

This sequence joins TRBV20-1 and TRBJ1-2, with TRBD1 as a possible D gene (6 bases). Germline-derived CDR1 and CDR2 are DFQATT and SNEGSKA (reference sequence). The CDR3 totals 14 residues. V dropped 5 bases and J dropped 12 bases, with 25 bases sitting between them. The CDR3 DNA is TGCAGTGCTGGACATCGGGGACAAGGGCTTTGTAACACCTTC. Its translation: CSAGHRGQGLCNTF.

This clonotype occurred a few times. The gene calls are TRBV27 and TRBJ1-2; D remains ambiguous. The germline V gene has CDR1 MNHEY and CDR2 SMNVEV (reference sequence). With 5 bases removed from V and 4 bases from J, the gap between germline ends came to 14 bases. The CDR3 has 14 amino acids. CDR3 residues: CASSTHGRLYGYTF. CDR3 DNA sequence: TGTGCCAGCAGTACCCATGGGAGACTCTATGGCTACACCTTC.

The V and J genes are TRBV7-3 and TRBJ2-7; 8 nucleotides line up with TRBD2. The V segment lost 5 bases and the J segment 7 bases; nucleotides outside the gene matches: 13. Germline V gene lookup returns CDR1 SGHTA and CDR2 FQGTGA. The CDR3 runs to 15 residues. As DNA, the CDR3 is TGTGCCAGCAGCCCGACCGGGACTAGGCAATCAGAGCAGTACTTC. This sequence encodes CASSPTGTRQSEQYF.

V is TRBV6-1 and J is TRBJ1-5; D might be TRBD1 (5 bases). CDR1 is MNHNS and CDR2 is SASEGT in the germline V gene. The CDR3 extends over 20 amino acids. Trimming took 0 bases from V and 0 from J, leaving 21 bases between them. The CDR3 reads CASSEARAGESRGSNQPQHF. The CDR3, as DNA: TGTGCCAGCAGTGAAGCGCGGGCGGGGGAAAGTAGGGGTAGCAATCAGCCCCAGCATTTT.